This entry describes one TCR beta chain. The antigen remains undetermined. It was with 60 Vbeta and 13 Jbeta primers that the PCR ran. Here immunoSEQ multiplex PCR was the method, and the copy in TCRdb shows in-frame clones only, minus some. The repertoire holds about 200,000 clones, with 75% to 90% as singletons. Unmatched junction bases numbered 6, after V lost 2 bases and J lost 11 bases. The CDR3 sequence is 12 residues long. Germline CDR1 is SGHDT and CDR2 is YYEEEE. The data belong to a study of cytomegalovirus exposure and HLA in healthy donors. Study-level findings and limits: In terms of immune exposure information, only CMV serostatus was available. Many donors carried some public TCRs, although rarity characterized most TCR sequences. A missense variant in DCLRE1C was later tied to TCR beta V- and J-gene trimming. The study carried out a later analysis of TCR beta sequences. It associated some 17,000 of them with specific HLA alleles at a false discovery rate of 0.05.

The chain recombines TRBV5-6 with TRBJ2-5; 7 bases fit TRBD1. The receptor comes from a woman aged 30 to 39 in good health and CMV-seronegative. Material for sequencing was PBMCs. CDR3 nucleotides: TGTGCCAGCAGCTTAGGGGGCCCGTTACAGTACTTC. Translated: CASSLGGPLQYF.